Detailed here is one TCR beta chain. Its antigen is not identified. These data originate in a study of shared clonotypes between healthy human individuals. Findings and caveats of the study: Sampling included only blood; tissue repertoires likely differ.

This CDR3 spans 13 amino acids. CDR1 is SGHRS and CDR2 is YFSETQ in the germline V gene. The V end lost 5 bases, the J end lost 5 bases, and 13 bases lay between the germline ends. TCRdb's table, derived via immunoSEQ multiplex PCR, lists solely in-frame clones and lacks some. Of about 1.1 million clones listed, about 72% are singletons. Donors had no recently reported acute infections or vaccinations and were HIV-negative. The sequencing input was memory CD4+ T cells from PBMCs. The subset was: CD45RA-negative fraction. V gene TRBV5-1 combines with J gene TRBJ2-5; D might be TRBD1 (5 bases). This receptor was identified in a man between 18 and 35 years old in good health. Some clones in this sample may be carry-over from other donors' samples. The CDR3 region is CASRAGSRETQYF. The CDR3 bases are TGCGCCAGCAGGGCAGGGTCGAGGGAGACCCAGTACTTC.